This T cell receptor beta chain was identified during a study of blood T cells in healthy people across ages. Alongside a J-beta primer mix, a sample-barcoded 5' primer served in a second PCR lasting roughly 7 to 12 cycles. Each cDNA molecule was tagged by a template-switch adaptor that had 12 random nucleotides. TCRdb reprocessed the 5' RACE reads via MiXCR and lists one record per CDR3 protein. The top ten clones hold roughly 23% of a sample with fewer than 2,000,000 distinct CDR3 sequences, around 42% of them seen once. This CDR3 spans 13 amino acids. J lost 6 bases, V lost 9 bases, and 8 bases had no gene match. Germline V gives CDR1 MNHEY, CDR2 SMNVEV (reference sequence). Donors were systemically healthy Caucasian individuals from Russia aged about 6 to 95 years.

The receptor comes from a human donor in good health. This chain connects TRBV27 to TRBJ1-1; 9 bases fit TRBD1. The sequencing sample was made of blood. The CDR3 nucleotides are TGTGCCAGTCAGGGACAGGGATCGGCTGAAGCTTTCTTT. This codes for CASQGQGSAEAFF.